The source of this T cell receptor (beta chain) is a study of T-cell memory formation after mild COVID-19. To note about this clonotype: The antigen is not known.

Findings and caveats of the study: The finding that pre-infection memory included some responding clones suggested that cross-reactive memory joined. From day 15 to 85, contracting clones were balanced between CD4 and CD8, whereas later expanders leaned toward CD4+. The SARS-CoV-2 specificity of second-wave clones reaching peak at day 37 remained unverified.

Germline loops: CDR1 SGHAT, CDR2 FQNNGV. The CDR3 runs to 16 residues. After removal of 6 bases from V and 5 bases from J, the junction contained 13 bases not matched to a gene. TCR alpha and TCR beta cDNA libraries carrying sample barcodes and UMIs came from 5'RACE with constant-segment primers. Using its own MiXCR run on the 5' RACE reads, TCRdb lists one record per CDR3 protein. There are 110,000 to 150,000 distinct CDR3 sequences in the sample; about 23% occur only once, and roughly a quarter lies in the top ten. This receptor was obtained from an adult woman who had mild COVID-19 (a few samples of this study predate the infection). Cell type and time point are not known. The chain joins TRBV11-2 to TRBJ2-5, with 9 nucleotides matching TRBD1. The source material was PBMCs or a T cell subset sorted from them (not recorded which). CDR3 protein: CASRRDPGQGGETQYF. In nucleotides, the CDR3 is TGTGCCAGCAGAAGAGATCCGGGACAGGGAGGGGAGACCCAGTACTTC.